This paragraph covers one TCR beta chain sequence. This receptor's antigen is unknown. Base qualities are not provided; no much larger clone lies one nucleotide away. This sample is part of a study of blood T cell repertoires in COVID-19 (TCRdb year 2020). Regarding the study in general: Collaborator samples came from the United States, Italy and Spain and covered acute and convalescent phases of COVID-19. The material from the prospective study consisted of cDNA or gDNA derived from T cells, B-cell-depleted T cells, or PBMCs. The dataset comprised deeply sampled blood TCRbeta repertoires from subjects exposed to, actively infected with, or recovered from COVID-19. The repertoires were released in a freely available public database intended as a resource for research on the immune response to SARS-CoV-2. Samples came from the ongoing ImmuneRACE study (first 160 participants) plus 1,254 subjects from 6 global collaborators. A de-identified subject ID, COVID-19 status, age in years and sex were almost always included in the sample metadata. HLA class I and class II types, where available, came from metadata supplied by the sample provider rather than from assay-based typing. The investigation overall reported the following: The quantity of clinical and demographic metadata differed by source and by participant and was supplied without curation.

One collaborating source in Seattle enrolled patients during active infection and followed them longitudinally through the course of disease. The collaborating institutions used their own protocols to collect whole blood in K2EDTA tubes. For TCRbeta analysis, collaborators shipped samples in one of three forms: frozen whole blood, isolated PBMCs, or DNA extracted from either of those sample types. The immunoSEQ Assay, a bias-controlled multiplex PCR, was used to amplify TCRbeta CDR3 regions from genomic DNA. The paper's processing steps were these. The number of nucleated cells in each sample was estimated from the amplification of reference gene primers within the assay. To quantify the absolute abundance of each unique TCRbeta CDR3 rearrangement, sequence reads were collapsed and filtered. For each sample, productive Simpson clonality was calculated as the square root of Simpson's diversity index across productive rearrangements. Imported from immuneACCESS, the table was reduced by TCRdb to in-frame sequences with V and J called. These copies leave out some clones; in studies compared against another copy, an unresolved V gene accounts for under half, and the cause of the remainder is not known. D and trimming were read from the DNA, whereas the V and J calls and clone size are those reported in that table. This sample is represented by under 250,000 clones; approximately 88% of them were singletons. The leading ten clones occupy around 6.3% of the sample.

Counted from cysteine to phenylalanine, this CDR3 has 11 amino acids. The DNA shown is the 33-base CDR3, in frame from base 1. Between the V and J ends, shortened by 3 bases and 6 bases respectively, the junction contains 7 bases. Taken from the germline V gene (reference sequence), the CDR1 and CDR2 loops are GTSNPN and SVGIG. This receptor chain uses TRBV30 and TRBJ2-3; the D segment cannot be called with confidence. Sequencing was done on a sample of peripheral blood. The TCR comes from a woman aged 25 to 45 with COVID-19, enrolled during active disease. The DNA sequence is TGTGCCTGGAGAGAGAAGGATACGCAGTATTTT. Its protein reads: CAWREKDTQYF.